Below, one TCR beta chain is given with its context. This clonotype was counted ten times or more. The clone's antigen remains unknown. There are no base qualities to consult, and no much larger clone falls within one base. Per the publication, the time point label means: persistent/refractory GD, antithyroid drugs over 5 years with positive TRAb. For both TCR sequencing and RNA sequencing, RNA was extracted from PBMCs in TRIzol. Graves' disease was diagnosed according to American Thyroid Association guidelines. The patients came from an endocrinology department in Xi'an, China. Each patient gave around 9.2 milliliters of peripheral blood, collected in an EDTA anticoagulant tube. Ficoll Paque Plus density gradient separation was used to isolate PBMCs, and no further T cell sorting was performed. An Agilent 2100 Bioanalyzer and agarose gel were used to check RNA quality, and a NanoDrop 2000 was used to measure RNA concentration.

The entry originates in a study of regulatory T cells in long-lasting Graves disease listed by TCRdb under 2021. Regarding the research as a whole: Persistent Graves' disease was defined as persistently positive TSH receptor autoantibodies together with antithyroid drug treatment for over 5 years. This study used TCR sequencing and RNA sequencing of peripheral blood to compare persistent Graves' disease patients against newly diagnosed Graves' disease patients. The study was registered as a clinical trial and conducted in China. TCR sequencing covered 13 persistent and approximately 20 newly diagnosed Graves' disease patients, approximately 33 samples in total. In the clinical cohort, patients with persistent Graves' disease had used antithyroid drugs for an average of around 9.3 years.

Library creation used multiplex PCR. For sequencing, an Illumina HiSeq 4000 was employed. iRepertoire HTBI primers and Arm-PCR amplification of CDR3 regions were used to construct TCR beta libraries. Before sequencing, the PCR products underwent gel purification. On the study's bioinformatics: A total of around 59 TRBV and under 15 TRBJ segments were identified across samples and were used for gene usage analysis of CDR3 amino acid clonotypes. COPE and FqMerger were used to merge the filtered high-quality paired reads into contigs. BLAST was used to align contigs to IMGT TRBV, TRBD and TRBJ reference genes, with CDR3 defined following IMGT. Highly expanded clones were defined as clonotypes with a frequency above 0.1%. Shannon entropy was used to measure repertoire diversity, and the Gini coefficient was used to measure V-J evenness. Clonotypes shared by more than one individual were considered public. The public reads were reprocessed in TCRdb via fastp at Q25 and MiXCR, keeping in-frame beta chains. Rows matching on CDR3 protein sequence are summarized as one entry with the most common DNA and genes. TCRdb's processing, not the authors' own work, is the source of the V and J calls. This sample lists roughly 430,000 distinct CDR3 sequences; about 21% were detected once. In total, the top ten clones hold roughly an eighth of the sample.

On the study overall, not on this receptor specifically: Sequencing and analysis were restricted to the TCR beta chain. Compared with newly diagnosed patients, persistent Graves' disease patients had lower TCR Shannon entropy and fewer highly expanded clones, which suggests clonal expansion. Persistent patients shared more public clonotypes among themselves (around 2,700) than newly diagnosed patients did (approximately 970). Only peripheral blood was studied, because thyroid tissue, the primary lesion, was inaccessible. As a limitation, the authors acknowledged that the small sample size may reduce accuracy. TRBV28, TRBJ1-2 and TRBJ2-5 were preferentially used in persistent disease, while TRBV20-1 and TRBJ2-1 were favored in newly diagnosed disease.

Per the germline V gene, MDHEN is the CDR1 and SYDVKM is the CDR2. The CDR3 runs 15 residues from the cysteine to the phenylalanine. Here the CDR3 DNA is all that survives: 45 bases in frame from base 1. Ends trimmed: V by 5 bases, J by 2 bases; bases unmatched to a gene: 5. The chain joins TRBV28 to TRBJ2-7; the junction holds 11 bases that match TRBD2. The sequence was collected from a female donor with Graves disease. Sequencing was performed on peripheral blood mononuclear cells (PBMCs), taken when the disease was refractory, from a patient treated with antithyroid drugs. The CDR3 in this case is CASSPGLAVAYEQYF. In nucleotide form, the sequence is TGTGCCAGCAGTCCGGGACTAGCGGTAGCCTACGAGCAGTACTTC.